The 7 T cell receptor beta chains presented below share a single source sample, sequenced in a study of OX40 agonist ivuxolimab in advanced cancers. The data were produced by immunoSEQ multiplex PCR, yet TCRdb's version contains in-frame clones alone and is incomplete. In the table there are about 12,000 clones, 80% of which are singletons. The source was CD4+ or CD8+ T cells sorted from blood, collected in a trial of the OX40 agonist ivuxolimab. Receptor source: an adult with an advanced solid tumor such as melanoma, head and neck, liver or kidney cancer.

The rearrangement uses TRBV28 and TRBJ1-5, with D maybe TRBD1 (5 bases). This CDR3 has 16 amino acids. The germline V gene encodes CDR1 MDHEN and CDR2 SYDVKM. V lost 2 bases, J lost 0 bases, and 11 bases lay in between. CDR3 sequence (DNA): TGTGCCAGCAGTTTAGGCCCCCAGGGTAGCAATCAGCCCCAGCATTTT. Translating gives CASSLGPQGSNQPQHF. The full variable domain, in which reference TRBV28 and TRBJ1-5 provide the parts outside the CDR3, is DVKVTQSSRYLVKRTGEKVFLECVQDMDHENMFWYRQDPGLGLRLIYFSYDVKMKEKGDIPEGYSVSREKKERFSLILESASTNQTSMYLCASSLGPQGSNQPQHFGDGTRLSIL.

This chain connects TRBV11-2 to TRBJ2-7; tentatively, D is TRBD2 (5 bases). CDR3 size: 14 residues. Trimming cost V 2 bases and J 3 bases, with 11 bases left between them. CDR1 SGHAT and CDR2 FQNNGV come from the germline V gene. CDR3 protein: CASSLNPGNYEQYF. The CDR3, as DNA: TGTGCCAGCAGCTTAAATCCCGGGAACTACGAGCAGTACTTC.

This clone was recorded a few times. The chain recombines TRBV4-1 with TRBJ2-1, with TRBD2 matching 9 bases. The CDR3 runs to 17 residues. The germline gives CDR1 MGHRA, CDR2 YSYEKL. The trim removed 4 bases at V and 7 bases at J, leaving 14 bases unmatched. The CDR3 here is CASSPRTVAGGLNEQFF. DNA of the CDR3: TGCGCCAGCAGCCCCCGGACTGTTGCGGGGGGGCTTAATGAGCAGTTCTTC.

This clone was detected once. The CDR3 loop is CAWSTTGTYGYTF. The CDR3 region has the DNA TGTGCCTGGAGTACAACGGGGACCTATGGCTACACCTTC. J is TRBJ1-2 and V is TRBV30; the D gene is possibly TRBD1 (5 bases). The CDR3 extends over 13 amino acids. The V gene's germline CDR1 is GTSNPN and CDR2 SVGIG (reference sequence). Deletions cut 2 bases from V and 4 bases from J, with 11 bases between.

The rearrangement uses TRBV6-1 and TRBJ1-1; D uncertain. This CDR3 has 14 residues. With 3 bases removed from V and 2 bases from J, the gap between germline ends came to 10 bases. Germline assignment: CDR1 MNHNS and CDR2 SASEGT. CDR3 DNA: TGTGCCAGCAGTGACCATATTATTAACACTGAAGCTTTCTTT. It codes for CASSDHIINTEAFF.

The chain links TRBV6-5 to TRBJ1-4, with D unresolved. The ends were cut back, 8 bases at V and 7 bases at J, with 11 bases in the middle. CDR3 length: 12 residues. Germline loops: CDR1 MNHEY, CDR2 SVGAGI. CDR3 sequence: CASRRALEKLFF. As DNA, the CDR3 is TGTGCCAGCCGCCGGGCGCTTGAAAAACTGTTTTTT.

This clone qualifies as large (0.1 to 1%). V is TRBV5-1 and J is TRBJ2-7; no clear D. The germline V gene has CDR1 SGHRS and CDR2 YFSETQ. The CDR3 loop spans 11 amino acids. V was trimmed by 5 bases and J by 5 bases, leaving 8 bases between them. CDR3 residues: CASSGSNEQYF. CDR3 in DNA: TGCGCCAGCAGTGGTTCGAACGAGCAGTACTTC.